The T cell receptor beta chain under discussion was sequenced for a study of shared clonotypes between healthy human individuals. Study-level results: Generally, naive subsets came out with larger estimated richness than memory subsets. Between a handful of donors, naive CD4 clonotypes were shared at a level of about 5%.

Notes on this clone: Its antigen is unidentified.

Deep level was the assay's run setting. Clones were read by immunoSEQ multiplex PCR, and TCRdb kept only the in-frame ones, dropping some. The table lists about 2 million clones, around 95% of them singletons. Naive CD4+ cells were CD45RA-selected; the remaining cells were memory. The CDR3 extends over 13 amino acids. V was cut by 5 bases and J by 6 bases, with 14 bases left in between. Germline V gene lookup returns CDR1 SGHAT and CDR2 FQNNGV. The TCR sequence derives from a man younger than 30 in good health. The sample was naive CD4+ T cells sorted from blood. This sample's subset: CD45RA+ positively selected. This rearrangement joins TRBV11-2 to TRBJ2-7; D is ambiguous. CDR3 DNA sequence: TGTGCCAGCAGCCTACGTCTTGCATCCGAGCAGTACTTC. It is translated as CASSLRLASEQYF.